Below, 25 T cell receptor beta chains from the same sample are listed, as sequenced in a study of shared clonotypes between healthy human individuals. Sequencing was performed with immunoSEQ multiplex PCR; in TCRdb, only in-frame clones are kept and a portion is missing. Among approximately 2.1 million clones listed, approximately 95% were seen once. The sequencing sample was made of naive CD4+ T cells from PBMCs. Stated subset: CD45RA+ positively selected. The receptor source for this set is a man between 18 and 29 years old in good health. Some clones in this sample may be carry-over from other donors' samples.

This clone was seen a single time. The chain joins TRBV7-3 to TRBJ2-1; 8 positions match TRBD2. The CDR3 has 16 residues. V dropped 3 bases and J dropped 8; count of bases not matched to a gene: 12. The germline CDR1 and CDR2 sequences are SGHTA and FQGTGA. The CDR3 spells CASSLLAGRGSYEQFF. The CDR3 DNA reads TGTGCCAGCAGCTTGTTAGCGGGGAGAGGGTCCTATGAGCAGTTCTTC. Filled out from reference TRBV7-3 and TRBJ2-1, the complete variable domain reads GAGVSQTPSNKVTEKGKYVELRCDPISGHTALYWYRQSLGQGPEFLIYFQGTGAADDSGLPNDRFFAVRPEGSVSTLKIQRTERGDSAVYLCASSLLAGRGSYEQFFGPGTRLTVL.

The chain combines TRBV9 with TRBJ2-3; the match to TRBD2 covers 14 bases. Germline lookup yields CDR1 SGDLS and CDR2 YYNGEE. J lost 7 bases, V lost 4 bases, and 11 bases had no gene match. This CDR3 is 17 amino acids long. The CDR3 spells CASSPRGTSGRRNTQYF. The CDR3 DNA reads TGTGCCAGCAGCCCGAGGGGGACTAGCGGGAGACGAAATACGCAGTATTTT. Variable domain in full (rest from reference TRBV9 and TRBJ2-3): DSGVTQTPKHLITATGQRVTLRCSPRSGDLSVYWYQQSLDQGLQFLIQYYNGEERAKGNILERFSAQQFPDLHSELNLSSLELGDSALYFCASSPRGTSGRRNTQYFGPGTRLTVL.

The chain employs TRBV27 and TRBJ1-2; a weak D match, TRBD1 (6 bases). Germline CDR1 and CDR2: MNHEY and SMNVEV (reference sequence). Trimming stripped 4 bases from V and 8 bases from J, with 26 bases between. The CDR3 loop spans 17 amino acids. CDR3 in amino acids: CASSSRQAGHLGYGYTF. DNA of the CDR3: TGTGCCAGCAGTTCGCGACAGGCGGGCCATTTAGGCTACGGCTACACCTTC.

Regarding this clone: The sample contains more than one DNA sequence encoding this CDR3. The rearrangement uses TRBV2 and TRBJ1-3, with D possibly being TRBD1 (6 bases). This CDR3 has 14 amino acids. CDR1 and CDR2 from the germline V gene are SNHLY and FYNNEI. Trimming took off 6 bases at V and 4 bases at J, with 13 bases between the two ends. The CDR3 here is CASSAGVSGNTIYF. The CDR3, as DNA: TGTGCCAGCAGCGCAGGGGTTTCGGGAAACACCATATATTTT. Full variable domain (outside the CDR3, taken from reference TRBV2 and TRBJ1-3): EPEVTQTPSHQVTQMGQEVILRCVPISNHLYFYWYRQILGQKVEFLVSFYNNEISEKSEIFDDQFSVERPDGSNFTLKIRSTKLEDSAMYFCASSAGVSGNTIYFGEGSWLTVV.

This chain links TRBV6-6 with TRBJ2-7, with D possibly matching TRBD1 (5 bases). The CDR3 runs 13 residues. V lost 6 bases and J 4 bases, leaving 13 bases between the germline ends. From germline, CDR1 is MNHNY and CDR2 SVGAGI (reference sequence). The CDR3 is CASRGEGAYEQYF. CDR3 nucleotide sequence: TGTGCCAGCAGGGGCGAAGGGGCTTACGAGCAGTACTTC.

V gene TRBV28 combines with J gene TRBJ1-3, with D perhaps matching TRBD1 (5 bases). CDR1 and CDR2 from the germline V gene are MDHEN and SYDVKM. This CDR3 is built from 17 residues. The V gene lost 6 bases and the J gene lost 0 bases, with 18 bases spanning the gap. CDR3 bases: TGTGCCAGCAGACCCCGCGGGGGAAAAGCCTCTGGAAACACCATATATTTT. Its protein product is CASRPRGGKASGNTIYF.

The chain employs TRBV7-3 and TRBJ1-2, with D uncertain. This CDR3 region has 15 residues. Looked up from germline, CDR1 is SGHTA and CDR2 is FQGTGA. V was pared by 0 bases and J by 10 bases, with 18 bases between. CDR3 coding DNA: TGTGCCAGCAGCTTAACCCCTTCCCCCATGGTCGACTACACCTTC. It encodes CASSLTPSPMVDYTF. The whole variable domain, filled in from reference TRBV7-3 and TRBJ1-2, reads GAGVSQTPSNKVTEKGKYVELRCDPISGHTALYWYRQSLGQGPEFLIYFQGTGAADDSGLPNDRFFAVRPEGSVSTLKIQRTERGDSAVYLCASSLTPSPMVDYTFGSGTRLTVV.

V and J are TRBV2 and TRBJ2-1; D is uncertain. Germline V gene data show CDR1 as SNHLY and CDR2 as FYNNEI. Trimming left V 2 bases short and J 8 bases short, with 13 bases between. The CDR3 has 14 amino acids. The CDR3: CASSEPRKLDEQFF. CDR3 DNA: TGTGCCAGCAGTGAACCACGTAAGCTAGATGAGCAGTTCTTC. Full variable domain (rest looked up from reference TRBV2 and TRBJ2-1): EPEVTQTPSHQVTQMGQEVILRCVPISNHLYFYWYRQILGQKVEFLVSFYNNEISEKSEIFDDQFSVERPDGSNFTLKIRSTKLEDSAMYFCASSEPRKLDEQFFGPGTRLTVL.

The chain employs TRBV21-1 and TRBJ1-2; TRBD1 is taken as the D call from the table, unchecked against the DNA. TRBV21-1 is a recognized pseudogene. The length of the CDR3 is 16 residues. Here the CDR3 reads CASSKGGDTSVYGYTF. CDR3 nucleotide sequence: TGTGCCAGCAGCAAAGGGGGCGACACCTCGGTCTATGGCTACACCTTC.

The chain recombines TRBV7-2 with TRBJ2-5, with TRBD2 as a possible D gene (6 bases). Germline loops: CDR1 SGHTA, CDR2 FQGNSA. The CDR3 has 15 residues. Trimming shortened V by 1 base and J by 5 bases, and 14 bases separated the two germline ends. The CDR3 protein is CASSLGYRGGETQYF. The CDR3 DNA follows: TGTGCCAGCAGCTTAGGTTACCGGGGAGGTGAGACCCAGTACTTC.

This chain connects TRBV6-4 to TRBJ2-2; D may correspond to TRBD1 or TRBD2 (5 bases each). The CDR3 has 14 residues. V dropped 3 bases and J dropped 3 bases, with 8 bases sitting between them. Germline lookup yields CDR1 MRHNA and CDR2 SNTAGT. The CDR3 reads CASSERGYTGELFF. The CDR3 nucleotides read TGTGCCAGCAGTGAGAGGGGATACACCGGGGAGCTGTTTTTT.

The chain has TRBV5-1 and TRBJ2-5; TRBD1 agrees at 8 bases. In germline, CDR1 is SGHRS, CDR2 YFSETQ. This CDR3 has 14 amino acids. With 5 bases clipped from V and 4 bases from J, the junction kept 7 bases outside the gene matches. The CDR3 nucleotides are TGCGCCAGCAGGGACCCCCAGGGGGCAGAGACCCAGTACTTC. This codes for CASRDPQGAETQYF.

V is TRBV28 and J is TRBJ1-3, with D hard to call. The V and J ends lost 5 bases and 0 bases respectively, with 20 bases between them. The CDR3 spans 18 residues. Germline values: CDR1 MDHEN, CDR2 SYDVKM. CDR3 sequence (DNA): TGTGCCAGCAGTCCCGCCTACGCCGGGTGGCGCTCTGGAAACACCATATATTTT. Encoded protein: CASSPAYAGWRSGNTIYF.

This chain links TRBV5-4 with TRBJ2-1; D possibly corresponds to TRBD2 (6 bases). Between the trimmed V and J ends, which lost 1 base and 5 bases, there was a span of 13 bases. The CDR3 totals 15 residues. The germline gives CDR1 SGHNT, CDR2 YYREEE (reference sequence). In DNA, the CDR3 is TGTGCCAGCAGCTTGATTGAGCGGGCTAACAATGAGCAGTTCTTC. Translating gives CASSLIERANNEQFF.

The genes are TRBV6-1 and TRBJ2-6, with a possible D match to TRBD1 (6 bases). Trimming removed 0 bases at V and 0 bases at J, with 12 bases between. Germline assignment: CDR1 MNHNS and CDR2 SASEGT. CDR3 length equals 18 residues. The CDR3 is CASSEASGVYSGANVLTF. The CDR3 nucleotides read TGTGCCAGCAGTGAAGCTTCAGGGGTCTACTCTGGGGCCAACGTCCTGACTTTC.

The chain uses TRBV6-1 and TRBJ2-7; a weak D match, TRBD1 (5 bases). The CDR3 has 16 residues. Trimming took 2 bases from V and 2 from J, leaving 16 bases between them. Germline CDR1 is MNHNS and CDR2 is SASEGT. For the CDR3, the DNA is TGTGCCAGCAGTGAACAGGGTGCGGAGTTGACCTACGAGCAGTACTTC. Translation: CASSEQGAELTYEQYF.

This chain connects TRBV28 to TRBJ2-1; D tentatively reads TRBD1 or TRBD2 (6 bases each). Germline loops: CDR1 MDHEN, CDR2 SYDVKM. Trimming removed 2 bases from V and 7 bases from J, with 15 bases in between. The CDR3 has 15 residues. The CDR3 nucleotides read TGTGCCAGCAGTTTAGTTGCCCGGGGGCGAAATGAGCAGTTCTTC. It encodes CASSLVARGRNEQFF.

The V gene is TRBV27, the J gene TRBJ1-2; D is undetermined. The V end lost 5 bases, the J end lost 2 bases, and 6 bases lay between the germline ends. This CDR3 comprises 12 residues. CDR1 and CDR2 from the germline V gene are MNHEY and SMNVEV (reference sequence). CDR3 bases: TGTGCCAGCAGTGAAAGAAACTATGGCTACACCTTC. This encodes CASSERNYGYTF.

This chain joins TRBV4-1 and TRBJ1-1; D unclear. V lost 0 bases and J 5 bases, leaving 13 bases between the germline ends. This CDR3 comprises 15 residues. CDR1 is MGHRA and CDR2 is YSYEKL in the germline V gene. CDR3 protein: CASSQDGPRGTEAFF. Written as DNA, the CDR3 is TGCGCCAGCAGCCAAGATGGACCCCGAGGAACTGAAGCTTTCTTT.

The genes are TRBV28 and TRBJ1-2; weak D call: TRBD1 (5 bases). Between the trimmed V and J ends, which lost 6 bases and 4 bases, there was a span of 15 bases. This CDR3 has 14 amino acids. Germline assignment: CDR1 MDHEN and CDR2 SYDVKM. As DNA, the CDR3 is TGTGCCAGCAGCCCTCCAGGGTCATTCTATGGCTACACCTTC. It translates to CASSPPGSFYGYTF.

This clone appeared once. This chain connects TRBV5-1 to TRBJ2-7, with 11 bases lining up with TRBD1. With 5 bases clipped from V and 5 bases from J, the junction kept 6 bases outside the gene matches. CDR3 length: 14 amino acids. Germline lookup yields CDR1 SGHRS and CDR2 YFSETQ. In DNA form, the CDR3 reads TGCGCCAGCAGACAAGGACAGGGGGCCCACGAGCAGTACTTC. This translates into CASRQGQGAHEQYF.

This chain joins TRBV4-3 and TRBJ1-2, with a possible D match to TRBD1 (5 bases). Deletions cut 3 bases from V and 4 bases from J, with 12 bases between. Germline CDR1 LGHNA, CDR2 YSLEER. The CDR3 spans 14 residues. This CDR3 reads CASSQAIGGYGYTF. The CDR3 DNA reads TGCGCCAGCAGCCAGGCCATTGGGGGCTATGGCTACACCTTC.

V usage is TRBV6-5 and J usage is TRBJ2-1; weak D call: TRBD1 (5 bases). The V gene's germline CDR1 is MNHEY and CDR2 SVGAGI. V lost 6 bases and J lost 6, with 9 bases in between. The length of the CDR3 is 12 residues. The CDR3 protein is CASSPRANEQFF. The CDR3 DNA sequence: TGTGCCAGCAGCCCCAGGGCCAATGAGCAGTTCTTC.

The rearrangement links TRBV28 to TRBJ2-3; 9 nucleotides align to TRBD2. The CDR3 is 12 amino acids. Trimming removed 9 bases from V and 14 bases from J; junction bases left unmatched: 12. Per the germline V gene, CDR1 is MDHEN and CDR2 is SYDVKM. This CDR3 reads CASRTSASTGYF. The CDR3 bases are TGTGCCAGTCGGACTAGCGCCTCAACGGGGTATTTT.

V gene TRBV28 combines with J gene TRBJ2-7; D is uncertain. Germline V gene sequence: CDR1 MDHEN, CDR2 SYDVKM. The CDR3 contains 13 residues. V lost 3 bases and J lost 0, with 6 bases in between. The CDR3 reads CASSLGYSYEQYF. The CDR3 DNA follows: TGTGCCAGCAGTTTGGGCTACTCCTACGAGCAGTACTTC.